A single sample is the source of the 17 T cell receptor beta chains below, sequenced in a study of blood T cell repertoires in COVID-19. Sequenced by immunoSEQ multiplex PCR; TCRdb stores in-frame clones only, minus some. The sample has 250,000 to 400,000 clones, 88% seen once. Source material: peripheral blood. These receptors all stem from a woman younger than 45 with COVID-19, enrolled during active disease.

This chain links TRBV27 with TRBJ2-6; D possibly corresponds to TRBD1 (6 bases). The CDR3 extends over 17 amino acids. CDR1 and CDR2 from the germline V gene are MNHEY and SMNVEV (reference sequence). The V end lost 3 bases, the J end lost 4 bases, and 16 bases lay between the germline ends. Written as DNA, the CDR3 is TGTGCCAGCAGTTTCTTCGGACAGTTCGCCGGGGCCAACGTCCTGACTTTC. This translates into CASSFFGQFAGANVLTF.

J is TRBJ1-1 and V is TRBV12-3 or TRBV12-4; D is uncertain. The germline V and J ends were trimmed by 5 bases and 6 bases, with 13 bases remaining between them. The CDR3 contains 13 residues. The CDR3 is CASSVGVRAEAFF. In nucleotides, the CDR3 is TGTGCCAGCAGTGTCGGGGTTCGGGCTGAAGCTTTCTTT.

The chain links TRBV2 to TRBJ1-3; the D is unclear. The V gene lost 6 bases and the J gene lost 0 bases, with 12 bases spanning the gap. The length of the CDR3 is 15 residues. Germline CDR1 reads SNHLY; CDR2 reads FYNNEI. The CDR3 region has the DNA TGTGCCAGCAGCGTGTACGGTTCCTCTGGAAACACCATATATTTT. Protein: CASSVYGSSGNTIYF.

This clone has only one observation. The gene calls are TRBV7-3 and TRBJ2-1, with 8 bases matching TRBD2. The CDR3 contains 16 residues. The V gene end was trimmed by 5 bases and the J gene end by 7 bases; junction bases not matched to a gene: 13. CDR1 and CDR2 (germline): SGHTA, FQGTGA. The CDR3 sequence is CASSAGPGIAGNEQFF. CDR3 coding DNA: TGTGCCAGCAGCGCGGGTCCGGGGATAGCGGGGAATGAGCAGTTCTTC.

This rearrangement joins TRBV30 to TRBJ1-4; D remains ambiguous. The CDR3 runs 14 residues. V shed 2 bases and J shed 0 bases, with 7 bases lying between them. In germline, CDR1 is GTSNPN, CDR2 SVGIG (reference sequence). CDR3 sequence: CAWSWAATNEKLFF. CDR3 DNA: TGTGCCTGGAGTTGGGCAGCAACTAATGAAAAACTGTTTTTT.

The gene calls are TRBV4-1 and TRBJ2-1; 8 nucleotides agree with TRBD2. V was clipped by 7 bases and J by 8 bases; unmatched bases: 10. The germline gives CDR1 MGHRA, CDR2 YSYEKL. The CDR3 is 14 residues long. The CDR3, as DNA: TGCGCCAGCATGGAAACGGGGGGGCCCCATGAGCAGTTCTTC. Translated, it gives CASMETGGPHEQFF.

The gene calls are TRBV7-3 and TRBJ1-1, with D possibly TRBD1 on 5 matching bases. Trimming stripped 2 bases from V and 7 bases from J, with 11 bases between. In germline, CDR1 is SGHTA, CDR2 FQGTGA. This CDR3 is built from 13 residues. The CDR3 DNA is TGTGCCAGCAGCTTATCAGGCGGGGGTGAAGCTTTCTTT. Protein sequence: CASSLSGGGEAFF.

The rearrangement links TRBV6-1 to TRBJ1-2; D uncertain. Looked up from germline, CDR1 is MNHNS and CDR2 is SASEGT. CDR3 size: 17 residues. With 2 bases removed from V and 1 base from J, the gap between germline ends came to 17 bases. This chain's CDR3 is CASSEQAAPTGNYGYTF. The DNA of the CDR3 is TGTGCCAGCAGTGAACAGGCAGCCCCAACCGGTAACTATGGCTACACCTTC.

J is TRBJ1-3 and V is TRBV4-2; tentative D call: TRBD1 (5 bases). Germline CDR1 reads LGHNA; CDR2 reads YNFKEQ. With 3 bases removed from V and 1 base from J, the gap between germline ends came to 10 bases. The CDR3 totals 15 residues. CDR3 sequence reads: CASSHLTVSGNTIYF. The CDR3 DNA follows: TGTGCCAGCAGCCACTTGACAGTTTCTGGAAACACCATATATTTT.

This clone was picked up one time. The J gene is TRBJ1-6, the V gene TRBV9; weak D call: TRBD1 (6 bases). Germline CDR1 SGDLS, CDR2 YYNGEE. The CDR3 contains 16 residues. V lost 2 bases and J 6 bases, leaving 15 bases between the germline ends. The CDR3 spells CASSVGGQTRNSPLHF. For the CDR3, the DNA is TGTGCCAGCAGCGTGGGTGGACAGACCCGTAATTCACCCCTCCACTTT.

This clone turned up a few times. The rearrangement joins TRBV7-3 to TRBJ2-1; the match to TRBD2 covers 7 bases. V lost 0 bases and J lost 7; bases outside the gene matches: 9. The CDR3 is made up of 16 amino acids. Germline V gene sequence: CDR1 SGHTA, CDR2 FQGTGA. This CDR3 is CASSLTPSGVNNEQFF. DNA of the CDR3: TGTGCCAGCAGCTTAACCCCCAGCGGGGTTAATAATGAGCAGTTCTTC.

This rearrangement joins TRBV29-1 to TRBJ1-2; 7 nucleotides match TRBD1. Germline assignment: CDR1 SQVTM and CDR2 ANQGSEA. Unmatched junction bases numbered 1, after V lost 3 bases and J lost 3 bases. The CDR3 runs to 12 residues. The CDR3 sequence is CSVDGTDYGYTF. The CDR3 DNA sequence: TGCAGCGTTGACGGGACAGACTATGGCTACACCTTC.

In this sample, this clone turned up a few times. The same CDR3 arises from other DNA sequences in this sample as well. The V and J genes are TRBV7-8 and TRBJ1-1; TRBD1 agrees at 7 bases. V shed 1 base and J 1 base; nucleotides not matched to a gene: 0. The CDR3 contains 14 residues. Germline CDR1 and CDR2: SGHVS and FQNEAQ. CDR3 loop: CASSLGTGNTEAFF. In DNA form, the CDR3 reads TGTGCCAGCAGCTTAGGGACAGGGAACACTGAAGCTTTCTTT.

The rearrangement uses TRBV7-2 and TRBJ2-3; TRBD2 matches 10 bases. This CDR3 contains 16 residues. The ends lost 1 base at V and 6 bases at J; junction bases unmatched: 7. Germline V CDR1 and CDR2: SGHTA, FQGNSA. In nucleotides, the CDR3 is TGTGCCAGCAGCTTAGTAGCGGGGGGTTTTAGGGATACGCAGTATTTT. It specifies CASSLVAGGFRDTQYF.

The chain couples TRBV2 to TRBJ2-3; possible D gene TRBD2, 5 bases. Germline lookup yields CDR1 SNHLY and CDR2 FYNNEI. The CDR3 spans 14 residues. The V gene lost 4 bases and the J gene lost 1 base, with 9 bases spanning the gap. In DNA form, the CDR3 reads TGTGCCAGCAGTGGAGGGCGGGGCACAGATACGCAGTATTTT. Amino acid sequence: CASSGGRGTDTQYF.

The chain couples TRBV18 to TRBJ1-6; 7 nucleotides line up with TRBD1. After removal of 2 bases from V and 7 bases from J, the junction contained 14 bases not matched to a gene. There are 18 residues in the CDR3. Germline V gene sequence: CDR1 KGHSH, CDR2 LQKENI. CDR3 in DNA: TGTGCCAGCTCACCATTGCCCAAGACAGGGAATCTGAATTCACCCCTCCACTTT. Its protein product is CASSPLPKTGNLNSPLHF.

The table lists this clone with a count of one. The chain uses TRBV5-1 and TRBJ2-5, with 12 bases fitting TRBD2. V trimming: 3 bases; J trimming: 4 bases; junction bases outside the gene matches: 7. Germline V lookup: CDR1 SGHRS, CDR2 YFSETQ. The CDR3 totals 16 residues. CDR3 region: CASSSRLAGAGETQYF. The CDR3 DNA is TGCGCCAGCAGCTCGCGACTAGCGGGGGCGGGAGAGACCCAGTACTTC.